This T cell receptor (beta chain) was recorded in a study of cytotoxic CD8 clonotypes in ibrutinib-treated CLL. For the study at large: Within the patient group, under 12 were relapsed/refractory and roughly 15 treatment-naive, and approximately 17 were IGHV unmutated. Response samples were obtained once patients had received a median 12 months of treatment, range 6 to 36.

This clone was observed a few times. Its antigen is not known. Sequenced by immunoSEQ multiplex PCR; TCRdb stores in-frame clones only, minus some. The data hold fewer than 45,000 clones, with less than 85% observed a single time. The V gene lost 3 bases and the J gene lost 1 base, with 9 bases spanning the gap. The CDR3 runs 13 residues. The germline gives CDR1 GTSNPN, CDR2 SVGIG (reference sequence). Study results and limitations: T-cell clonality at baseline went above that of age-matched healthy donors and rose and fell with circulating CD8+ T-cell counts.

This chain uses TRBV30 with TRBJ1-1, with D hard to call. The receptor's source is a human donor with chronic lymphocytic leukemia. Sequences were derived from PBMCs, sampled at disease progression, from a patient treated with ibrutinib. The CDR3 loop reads CAWRFRPNTEAFF. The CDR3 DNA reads TGTGCCTGGAGGTTCAGGCCGAACACTGAAGCTTTCTTT.